Listed here are 18 T cell receptor beta chains from one sample, sequenced in a study of tumor and adjacent non-tumor tissue in lung cancer. This sample's RNA came from whole unsorted tissue. This non-tumor lung sample came from over 3 cm beyond the tumor edge. Three rounds of nested PCR, following a modified ARM-PCR protocol, produced the TCRbeta library. From the multiplex PCR reads, TCRdb called clonotypes with MiXCR, one entry per CDR3 protein. This table holds about 98,000 distinct CDR3 sequences, more than 80% found once. The sequenced material came from distant non-tumor lung tissue. The receptors derive from a man aged 60 to 69 with small cell lung cancer.

The V call is TRBV5-1, the J call TRBJ1-1; TRBD1 matches at 9 bases. Germline V gene lookup returns CDR1 SGHRS and CDR2 YFSETQ. The CDR3 loop spans 15 amino acids. CDR3 sequence: CDNSLEGTGSTEAFF. CDR3 in DNA: TGCGACAACAGCTTGGAAGGGACAGGGAGCACTGAAGCTTTCTTT.

This clonotype was seen ten or more times. J is TRBJ2-2 and V is TRBV24-1; D ambiguous. The V gene's germline CDR1 is KGHDR and CDR2 SFDVKD. Between the trimmed V and J ends, which lost 10 bases and 4 bases, there was a span of 12 bases. The CDR3 runs to 13 residues. The CDR3 protein is CATRMAPTGELFF. Here the CDR3 DNA reads TGTGCCACGAGAATGGCTCCCACCGGGGAGCTGTTTTTT.

Regarding this clonotype: One end of the junction is discordant with germline, which a read error may explain. This chain uses TRBV6-5 with TRBJ2-1, with D perhaps TRBD2 (5 bases). The germline CDR1 and CDR2 sequences are MNHEY and SVGAGI. The CDR3 loop spans 16 amino acids. CDR3 protein: CGSTPGRDSSYNEKFF. CDR3 sequence (DNA): TGTGGCAGCACCCCCGGACGGGATAGCTCCTACAATGAGAAGTTCTTC.

Here the CDR3 reads CARKIVGAPMGQYF. CDR3 coding DNA: TGTGCCAGAAAGATAGTGGGAGCCCCTATGGGGCAGTACTTC. V usage is TRBV6-2 or TRBV6-3 and J usage is TRBJ2-7, with a weak D call TRBD2 (5 bases). The germline V gene has CDR1 MNHEY and CDR2 SVGEGT. V was pared by 9 bases and J by 9 bases, with 24 bases between. CDR3 length equals 14 residues.

This clonotype was seen once. With a much larger clone just one base away, this may be a read error. The chain couples TRBV7-8 to TRBJ2-3; 8 bases map to TRBD1. Germline CDR1 is SGHVS and CDR2 is FQNEAQ. The CDR3 length is 13 residues. This chain's CDR3 is CVSSHDRGDTQYF. The CDR3 DNA reads as TGTGTCAGCAGCCACGACAGGGGAGATACGCAGTATTTT.

A word on this clonotype: The final CDR3 position lacks the conserved phenylalanine or tryptophan, pointing to a likely read error. The V gene is TRBV30, the J gene TRBJ2-2; D tentatively fits TRBD1 or TRBD2 (5 bases each). CDR3 length: 14 amino acids. In germline, CDR1 is GTSNPN, CDR2 SVGIG (reference sequence). The CDR3 DNA is TGTGCCTGGATTGGGGGATTAGGCACCGGGCAGCTGTTTTAT. It encodes CAWIGGLGTGQLFY.

This clonotype appeared many times. The chain combines TRBV20-1 with TRBJ2-3, with 10 positions matching TRBD2. This CDR3 comprises 14 residues. CDR1 and CDR2 from the germline V gene are DFQATT and SNEGSKA (reference sequence). Trimming cost V 6 bases and J 2 bases; bases outside gene matches: 5. The CDR3 loop reads CSAWTSGFTDTQYF. CDR3 nucleotide sequence: TGCAGTGCGTGGACTAGCGGATTCACAGATACGCAGTATTTT.

Worth noting for this clonotype: Because the CDR3's place on the DNA is in doubt, the DNA is left out and the CDR3 is given as listed by TCRdb. The CDR3 loop is CSVAQGTSVRAKKQYF. This chain uses TRBV29-1 with TRBJ2-7; no check of the table's D call, TRBD2, against the DNA was made. The CDR3 extends over 16 residues, inclusive of both ends. Germline assignment: CDR1 SQVTM and CDR2 ANQGSEA.

This clonotype was counted many times. The rearrangement links TRBV7-9 to TRBJ1-4, with TRBD1 as a possible D gene (6 bases). Trimming stripped 4 bases from V and 5 bases from J, with 14 bases between. Germline V CDR1 and CDR2: SEHNR, FQNEAQ (reference sequence). The CDR3 totals 15 residues. The CDR3 is CASSYPGGGNEKLFF. As DNA, the CDR3 is TGTGCCAGCAGCTACCCCGGGGGGGGCAATGAAAAACTGTTTTTT.

About this clonotype: A much larger clone lies a single base off, so this may be a read error. This chain connects TRBV28 to TRBJ1-2; possibly TRBD1 for D (6 bases). The germline gives CDR1 MDHEN, CDR2 SYDVKM. The CDR3 contains 13 residues. The CDR3 nucleotides are TGTGTCAGCAGTTCAGGACAGTACTATGGCTACACCTTC. Translation: CVSSSGQYYGYTF.

The CDR3 reads CASITTGELFF. DNA for the CDR3: TGTGCCAGCATTACTACCGGGGAGCTGTTTTTT. The V and J genes are TRBV6-6 and TRBJ2-2, with D unresolved. Germline V gene data show CDR1 as MNHNY and CDR2 as SVGAGI (reference sequence). The CDR3 runs 11 residues. V lost 7 bases to trimming and J lost 5 bases, with 5 bases between them.

To note about this clonotype: A read error may account for a junction end that differs from germline. Written as DNA, the CDR3 is TGTGCGAGCAACTTAGAGGCAGGGTTTGTTGAGCAGTTCTTC. Translated, it gives CASNLEAGFVEQFF. The chain is built from TRBV11-2 and TRBJ2-1; perhaps TRBD1 as D (5 bases). Germline V lookup: CDR1 SGHAT, CDR2 FQNNGV. The CDR3 totals 14 residues.

A note on this clonotype: At one boundary the junction diverges from the germline segment, which might be a read error. The rearrangement joins TRBV6-2 or TRBV6-3 to TRBJ2-6, with 11 bases identical to TRBD2. There are 18 residues in the CDR3. CDR1 and CDR2 from the germline V gene are MNHEY and SVGEGT. The CDR3 DNA follows: TGTGCCAGCAGTTTTACTAGCGGGAGAATTGTTGGGGCCAACGTCCTGAGTTTC. Translating it yields CASSFTSGRIVGANVLSF.

Notes on this clonotype: The junction does not match germline at one end; this may be a read error. The chain couples TRBV5-4 to TRBJ1-1, with D tentatively TRBD1 (5 bases). Germline V gene sequence: CDR1 SGHNT, CDR2 YYREEE (reference sequence). This CDR3 has 12 amino acids. The CDR3 nucleotides are TGTGCTAGCAGCCGATGGGGGGACCAAGCTTTCTTT. Amino acid sequence: CASSRWGDQAFF.

The chain employs TRBV7-9 and TRBJ2-5; TRBD2 matches at 10 bases. The V gene end was trimmed by 5 bases and the J gene end by 14 bases; junction bases not matched to a gene: 23. Per the germline V gene, CDR1 is SEHNR and CDR2 is FQNEAQ (reference sequence). The CDR3 extends over 17 amino acids. In DNA form, the CDR3 reads TGTGCCAGCAGCCCGGGACTAGCGTTTGGTGTGAAAGAGATCCAATACTTC. Its protein product is CASSPGLAFGVKEIQYF.

This clonotype showed up many times. V is TRBV7-9 and J is TRBJ2-3, with 11 bases that match TRBD1. This CDR3 comprises 16 residues. Trimming cost V 3 bases and J 3 bases; bases outside gene matches: 5. The germline gives CDR1 SEHNR, CDR2 FQNEAQ (reference sequence). The CDR3 coding sequence is TGTGCCAGCAGCTTGGGGACAGGGGGTTGGACAGATACGCAGTATTTT. It codes for CASSLGTGGWTDTQYF.

Worth noting for this clonotype: Possible read error: a much larger clone is one base away. The rearrangement uses TRBV20-1 and TRBJ1-1; D ambiguous. CDR3 length equals 15 residues. Germline CDR1 DFQATT, CDR2 SNEGSKA (reference sequence). Trimming removed 2 bases from V and 0 bases from J, with 13 bases in between. As DNA, the CDR3 is TGCAGTGCTAGAAAGCCGGGAGTTATGAACACTGAAGCTTTCTTT. Amino acids: CSARKPGVMNTEAFF.

With respect to this clonotype: Since no conserved phenylalanine or tryptophan closes the CDR3, a read error is the likely cause. This chain joins TRBV11-2 and TRBJ2-5; 7 bases match TRBD2. Germline V lookup: CDR1 SGHAT, CDR2 FQNNGV. The CDR3 extends over 16 amino acids. The chain's CDR3 is CASSLGLAEYQETQYL. CDR3 DNA: TGTGCCAGCAGTTTAGGGCTAGCGGAGTACCAAGAGACCCAGTACTTG.